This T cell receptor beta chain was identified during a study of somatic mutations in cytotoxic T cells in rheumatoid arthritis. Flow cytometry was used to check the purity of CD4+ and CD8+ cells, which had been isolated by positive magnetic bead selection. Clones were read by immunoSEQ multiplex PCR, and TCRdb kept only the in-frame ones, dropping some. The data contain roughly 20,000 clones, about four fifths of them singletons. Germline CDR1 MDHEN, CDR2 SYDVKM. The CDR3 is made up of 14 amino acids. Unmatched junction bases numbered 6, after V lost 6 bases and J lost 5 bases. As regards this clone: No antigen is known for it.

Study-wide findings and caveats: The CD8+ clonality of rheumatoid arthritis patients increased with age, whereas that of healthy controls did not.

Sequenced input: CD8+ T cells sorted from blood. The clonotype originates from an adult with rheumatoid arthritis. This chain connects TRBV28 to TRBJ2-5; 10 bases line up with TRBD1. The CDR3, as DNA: TGTGCCAGCAGCAGCAGACAGGGGGCTGAGACCCAGTACTTC. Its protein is CASSSRQGAETQYF.